This T cell receptor (beta chain) was obtained from a study of cytomegalovirus exposure and HLA in healthy donors listed by TCRdb under 2017. Regarding the study in general: According to an earlier analysis of 550 to 700 of the donors, some 180 million T cells yielded over 90 million unique TCR beta sequences and about 300 Gb of sequence data. HLA typing included class I and class II loci at four-digit resolution. To decide whether each TCR beta V gene segment behaved as functional or pseudogenic, an earlier analysis of over 500 of the donors relied on high-throughput TCR beta sequencing. Roughly five DR-DQ haplotypes were handled as single units for association and clustering, since linkage in the cohort was strong. Roughly 300 gigabases of sequencing data and approximately 85 million unique TCR sequences were included in an early release covering 550 to 650 HLA-typed donors. The genetic ancestry cluster associated with self-reported Caucasian donors included around 76% of the roughly 390 genotyped donors. In a later analysis, previously published TCR beta repertoires from several hundred donors were re-analyzed and high-resolution HLA genotyping was added so that TCR occurrence patterns could be studied. Across about 370 genotyped donors of the cohort, an average of about 240,000 unique TCR beta nucleotide sequences per donor were sequenced, and roughly a sixth of those sequences were non-productive. A later genetic analysis took genome-wide SNP genotypes for about three fifths of the 666 donors and used that subset as a discovery cohort. The study aimed to test whether cataloging public T cell receptors could reveal signatures of past pathogen exposure. Rather than drawing on any new phenotypic data, the later analysis identified candidate immune exposures from TCR beta sequences and the way those sequences occurred across donors. Besides the first cohort of roughly 640 subjects, a separate validation cohort made up of roughly 130 different subjects was used. The T cell repertoires of several hundred subjects were profiled by immunosequencing and related to cytomegalovirus serostatus. Every discovery cohort repertoire had been produced on one sequencing platform. Donor age, sex, ethnicity and CMV serostatus were collected together with the repertoire data. High-throughput TCR immunosequencing, statistical association of individual TCRs with disease status, and machine learning were combined to predict cytomegalovirus infection status. The number of typed donors differed by locus: about 629-640 for A, B, C, DRB1 and DQB1; approximately 530 for DQA1; around 580 for DPA1; and 400 to 480 for DPB1.

Study-wide findings and limitations: While some public TCRs were present in many individuals, most TCR sequences turned up only very rarely across donors. In a later analysis, most CMV-associated TCR beta chains were found to appear HLA-restricted, with HLA associations seemingly driven largely by CMV exposure. When HLA alleles, especially DR and DQ, strongly co-occurred, TCR associations were difficult to assign to individual alleles. In vitro tests confirmed that three of the cytomegalovirus-associated TCR beta chains recognize cytomegalovirus antigens. A later analysis reported that several top co-occurrence clusters appeared linked to parvovirus B19, influenza, CMV and Epstein-Barr virus. A later analysis found that TCR association rates varied across HLA loci, with DRB1 alleles showing the most associated TCRs and HLA-C alleles the fewest. The study listed 170 or so TCR beta chains as associated with cytomegalovirus. Some IMGT-functional V segments, including TRBV6-2 and TRBV6-3, could not be distinguished by the 87-base-pair reads and were therefore excluded. The cohort was sequenced for TCR beta chains only, and without alpha or paired-chain data the features that could be detected were limited. A later genetic analysis reported fewer N-insertions in productive TCRs among donors in an Asian-associated ancestry cluster than the roughly 720-donor mean. Correlated functional status among segregating V segments might be attributable to linkage disequilibrium, but an unknown experimental factor could not be ruled out. For the cohort, immune exposure information was limited to CMV serostatus. The authors suggested that the approach could potentially be generalized to other disease states and immunological phenotypes. Because counts were too low, seventeen rarely observed V segments, including chromosome 9 orphons, were left out of the earlier analysis of about 500 of the donors. Because HLA typing was unavailable for some donors at each locus, only the typed subset was used in association tests. A further reported finding was that TCR beta sequences accurately predicted the HLA-A and HLA-B alleles for most subjects in the first cohort. In an earlier analysis of some 500 of the donors, most TCR beta V segments were observed in productive rearrangements about 87% or about 30% of the time, broadly matching IMGT annotations. In a later analysis, HLA-associated TCR beta chains showed more clonal expansion and lower generation probabilities than non-associated chains that were equally common. Cytomegalovirus status was reported to be diagnosed by the classifier with high specificity and sensitivity in both the original and validation cohorts. A group of highly shared sequence variants was considered likely to be a technical artifact of the sequencing pipeline. In a later genetic analysis, a missense DCLRE1C variant was associated with V-gene and J-gene trimming of TCR beta chains, and the association was replicated in an independent cohort. Specific HLA alleles were associated with about 17,000 TCR beta sequences at a false discovery rate of 0.05 in a later analysis. Sequencing depth was assumed to be roughly uniform across donors in the presence/absence analyses, though that assumption may not hold.

In total, approximately 610 healthy bone marrow donors made up the cohort. At the time of sampling, every cohort member was nominally healthy, though immune exposures that went unrecorded were likely present. The donor tested CMV seronegative and was one of the 352 seronegative cohort members. A peripheral blood sample was collected from each donor, and TCR beta sequencing was performed on peripheral blood mononuclear cells. The Qiagen DNeasy Blood Extraction Kit was used to extract genomic DNA from the blood cell samples. Libraries were built with the immunoSEQ multiplex PCR assay. For the multiplex PCR, a mixture combining 60 forward primers for TCR Vbeta segments and 13 reverse primers for TCR Jbeta segments was used. A multiplex PCR assay on genomic DNA amplified the CDR3 region of rearranged TCR beta genes. The Illumina HiSeq System was used to sequence the amplified TCR beta libraries as 87-base-pair reads. On the study's bioinformatics: A later analysis counted some 80 million unique TCR beta chains across the 550 to 750 repertoires, and around 9.9 million of these chains were shared by at least two donors. Raw reads were error-corrected and collapsed into unique sequences by a nearest-neighbor algorithm in which closely related sequences were merged to remove PCR and sequencing errors. V, D and J gene segments were assigned by aligning CDR3 sequences to IMGT reference sequences. For a sequence to be retained, a match of at least six nucleotides to both a V gene segment and a J gene segment was required. A rearrangement was called productive if the CDR3 had no stop codons and remained in frame with V and J, and every other rearrangement was called non-productive. CDR3 was defined according to IMGT convention as the region running from the second conserved V-encoded cysteine to the conserved J-encoded phenylalanine. The earlier analysis of 587 of the donors excluded any sequence lacking an unambiguous match to a single V gene segment. An earlier analysis of 587 of the donors classified V segments as functional when productive rearrangements were above 56.7% and as segregating when the standard deviation between donors was above 5%. A statistical classification framework was built to diagnose cytomegalovirus status from the catalog of TCR beta chain sequences. A later analysis assigned V and J genes by comparing TCR nucleotide sequences with IMGT/GENE-DB human TR gene sequences. Using the TCRdist pipeline, a later analysis assigned CDR3 sequences along with most-parsimonious VDJ recombination scenarios. In a later analysis, every TCR beta chain was defined by the combination of its CDR3 amino acid sequence and its V-gene family, and reads without a unique V-gene family were dropped. In a later analysis, 550 to 650 highly shared, low-generation-probability nucleotide sequences were removed to address suspected cross-contamination and a sequencing artifact. In a later analysis, a clonal expansion index was calculated for each public chain from normalized within-repertoire ranks of inferred template counts. In a later analysis, generation probabilities were computed using a VDJ recombination model fitted to out-of-frame rearrangements, and the results were checked against IGoR. Hypergeometric tests were used in a later analysis to score TCR-TCR, TCR-HLA and TCR-CMV co-occurrence, with a repertoire-size bias correction applied to the TCR pairs. In a later analysis, false discovery rates were estimated by permuting HLA or CMV assignments 20 times. In a later analysis, co-occurring TCRs were grouped with DBSCAN, and TCRdist sequence similarity was added when clustering was performed within HLA-allele-positive subsets. Repertoires with fewer than 30,000 or more than 120,000 public chains, plus five repertoires with anomalous nucleotide sharing, were excluded from co-occurrence clustering. TCRdb's version of the immuneACCESS table is confined to in-frame rearrangements and falls short of the full clone set. An unresolved V gene accounts for under half of the shortfall where checked; the remainder is of unknown origin. V and J calls and clone size come straight from that table; D and trimming were deduced from the DNA. Across this sample there are about 140,000 clones, with about 72% seen only once. The top ten clones comprise roughly 2% of the sample.

Based on the germline V gene, the CDR1 and CDR2 sequences are SGHTA and FQGNSA. V drops 1 base and J drops 6 bases, leaving 18 bases in between. The CDR3 contains 16 residues, cysteine and phenylalanine counted. Of the read, only the CDR3 DNA is kept; its 48 bases are in frame from base 1. On this clone: Its specific antigen is unknown. No clone much larger than this one lies a single base away; base qualities are absent.

Sequencing was carried out using PBMCs. The V and J genes are TRBV7-2 and TRBJ2-5; matching of 5 bases hints at TRBD1 as the D gene. This TCR was recovered from a middle-aged man in good health and CMV-seronegative. The DNA sequence is given as TGTGCCAGCAGCTTAGAGGGGCGGATCTTGTTTCAGACCCAGTACTTC. It specifies CASSLEGRILFQTQYF.